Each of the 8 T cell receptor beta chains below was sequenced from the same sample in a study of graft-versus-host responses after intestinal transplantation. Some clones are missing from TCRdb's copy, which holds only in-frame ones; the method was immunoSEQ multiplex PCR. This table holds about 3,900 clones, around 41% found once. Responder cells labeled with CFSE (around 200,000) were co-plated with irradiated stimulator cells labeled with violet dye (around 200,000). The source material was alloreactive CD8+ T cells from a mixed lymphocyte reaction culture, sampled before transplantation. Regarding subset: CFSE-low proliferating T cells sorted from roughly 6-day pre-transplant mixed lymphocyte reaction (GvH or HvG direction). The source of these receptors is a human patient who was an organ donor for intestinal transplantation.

The CDR3: CASSQPQGANRNTEAFF. The CDR3 DNA reads TGTGCCAGCTCACAACCGCAGGGGGCGAACCGGAACACTGAAGCTTTCTTT. The J gene is TRBJ1-1, the V gene TRBV18, with 8 bases identical to TRBD1. J gave up 1 base and V 4 bases, and 11 bases lay outside the gene matches. The CDR3 consists of 17 residues. Germline values: CDR1 KGHSH, CDR2 LQKENI.

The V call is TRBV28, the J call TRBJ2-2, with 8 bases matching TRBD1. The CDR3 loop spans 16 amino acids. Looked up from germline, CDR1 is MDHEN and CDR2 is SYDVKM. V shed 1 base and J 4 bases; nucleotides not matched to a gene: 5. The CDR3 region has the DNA TGTGCCAGCAGTTTATCCTACAGGGGGAGCACCGGGGAGCTGTTTTTT. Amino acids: CASSLSYRGSTGELFF.

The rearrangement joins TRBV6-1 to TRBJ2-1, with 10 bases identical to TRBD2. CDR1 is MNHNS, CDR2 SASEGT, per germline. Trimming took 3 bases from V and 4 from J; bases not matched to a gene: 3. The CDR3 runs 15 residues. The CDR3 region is CASSDIAGGYNEQFF. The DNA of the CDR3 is TGTGCCAGCAGTGACATAGCGGGAGGATACAATGAGCAGTTCTTC.

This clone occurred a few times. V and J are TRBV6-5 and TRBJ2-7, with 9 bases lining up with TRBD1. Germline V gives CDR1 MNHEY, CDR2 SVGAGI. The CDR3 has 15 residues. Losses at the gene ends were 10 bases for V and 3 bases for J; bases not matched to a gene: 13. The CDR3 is CATIPAGTGYYEQYF. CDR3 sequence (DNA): TGTGCCACCATCCCCGCCGGGACAGGGTACTACGAGCAGTACTTC.

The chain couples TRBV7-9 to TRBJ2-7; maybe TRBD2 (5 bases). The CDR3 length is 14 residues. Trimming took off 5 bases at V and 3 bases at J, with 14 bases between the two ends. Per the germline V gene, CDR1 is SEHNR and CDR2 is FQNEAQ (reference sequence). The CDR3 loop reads CASSPLDSNYEQYF. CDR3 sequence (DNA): TGTGCCAGCAGCCCCCTGGACTCGAACTACGAGCAGTACTTC.

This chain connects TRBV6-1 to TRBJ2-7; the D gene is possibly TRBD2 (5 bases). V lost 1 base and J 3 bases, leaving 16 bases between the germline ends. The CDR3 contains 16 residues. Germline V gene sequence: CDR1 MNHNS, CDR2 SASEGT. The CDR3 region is CASSEGEWEYSYEQYF. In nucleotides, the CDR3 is TGTGCCAGCAGTGAAGGCGAGTGGGAGTACAGCTACGAGCAGTACTTC.

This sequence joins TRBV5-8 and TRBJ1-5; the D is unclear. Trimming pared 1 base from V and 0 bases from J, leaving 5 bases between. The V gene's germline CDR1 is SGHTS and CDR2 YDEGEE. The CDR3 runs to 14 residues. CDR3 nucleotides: TGTGCCAGCAGCTTGATCAATAGCAATCAGCCCCAGCATTTT. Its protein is CASSLINSNQPQHF.

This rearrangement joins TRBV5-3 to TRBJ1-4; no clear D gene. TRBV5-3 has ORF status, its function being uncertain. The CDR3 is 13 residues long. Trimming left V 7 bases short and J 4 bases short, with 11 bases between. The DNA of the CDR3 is TGTGCCAGACGCCCTCGGGGTAATGAAAAACTGTTTTTT. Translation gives CARRPRGNEKLFF.